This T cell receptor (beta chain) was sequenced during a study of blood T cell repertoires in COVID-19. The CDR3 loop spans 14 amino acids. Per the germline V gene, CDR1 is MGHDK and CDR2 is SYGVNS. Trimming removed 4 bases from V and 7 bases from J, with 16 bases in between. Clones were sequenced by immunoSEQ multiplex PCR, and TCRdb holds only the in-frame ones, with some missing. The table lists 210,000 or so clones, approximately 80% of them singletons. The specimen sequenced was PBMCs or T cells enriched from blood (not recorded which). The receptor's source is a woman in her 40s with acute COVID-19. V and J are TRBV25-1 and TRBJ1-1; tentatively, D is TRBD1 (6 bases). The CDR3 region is CASSGGGRAFEAFF. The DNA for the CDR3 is TGTGCCAGCAGTGGAGGGGGTCGGGCCTTTGAAGCTTTCTTT.